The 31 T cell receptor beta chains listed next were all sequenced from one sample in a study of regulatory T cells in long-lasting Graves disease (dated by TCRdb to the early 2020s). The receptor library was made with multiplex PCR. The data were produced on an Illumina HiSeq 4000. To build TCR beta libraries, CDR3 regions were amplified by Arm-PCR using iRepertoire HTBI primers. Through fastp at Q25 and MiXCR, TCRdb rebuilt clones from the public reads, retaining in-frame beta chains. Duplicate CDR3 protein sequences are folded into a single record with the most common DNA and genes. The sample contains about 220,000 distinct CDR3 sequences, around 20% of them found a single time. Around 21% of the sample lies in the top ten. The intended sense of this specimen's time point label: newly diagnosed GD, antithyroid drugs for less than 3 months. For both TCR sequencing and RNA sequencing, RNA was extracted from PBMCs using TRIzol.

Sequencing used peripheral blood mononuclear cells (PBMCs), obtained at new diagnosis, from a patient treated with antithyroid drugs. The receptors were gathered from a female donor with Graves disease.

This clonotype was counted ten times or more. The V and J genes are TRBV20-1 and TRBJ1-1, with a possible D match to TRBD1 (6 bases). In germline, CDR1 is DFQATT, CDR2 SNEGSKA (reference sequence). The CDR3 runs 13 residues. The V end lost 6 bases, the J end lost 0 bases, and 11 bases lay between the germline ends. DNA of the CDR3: TGCAGTGCCGTCAGGGGCATGAACACTGAAGCTTTCTTT. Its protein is CSAVRGMNTEAFF.

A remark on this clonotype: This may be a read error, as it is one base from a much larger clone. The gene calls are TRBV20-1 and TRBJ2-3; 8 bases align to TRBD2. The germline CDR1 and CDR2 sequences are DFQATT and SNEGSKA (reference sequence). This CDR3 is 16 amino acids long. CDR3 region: CSARNPLAGSTDTQCF. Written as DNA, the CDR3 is TGCAGTGCTAGAAATCCCCTAGCGGGTAGCACAGATACGCAGTGTTTT.

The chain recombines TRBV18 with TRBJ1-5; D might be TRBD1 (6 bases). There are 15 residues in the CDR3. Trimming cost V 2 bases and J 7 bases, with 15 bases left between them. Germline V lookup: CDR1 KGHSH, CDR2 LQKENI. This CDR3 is CASSPSGGLEQPQHF. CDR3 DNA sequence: TGTGCCAGCTCACCATCCGGGGGGCTCGAGCAGCCCCAGCATTTT.

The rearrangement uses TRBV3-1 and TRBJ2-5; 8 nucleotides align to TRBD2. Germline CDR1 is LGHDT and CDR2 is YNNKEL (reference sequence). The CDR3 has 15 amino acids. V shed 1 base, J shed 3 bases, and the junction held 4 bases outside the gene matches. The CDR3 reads CASSQGGGRKETQYF. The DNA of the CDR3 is TGTGCCAGCAGCCAAGGCGGCGGGAGGAAAGAGACCCAGTACTTC.

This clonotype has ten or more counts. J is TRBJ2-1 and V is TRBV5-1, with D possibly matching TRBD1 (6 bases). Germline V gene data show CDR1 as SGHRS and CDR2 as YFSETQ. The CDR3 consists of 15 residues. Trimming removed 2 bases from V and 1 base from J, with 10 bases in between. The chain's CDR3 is CASSLAGASYNEQFF. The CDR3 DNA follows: TGCGCCAGCAGCTTAGCAGGGGCGTCCTACAATGAGCAGTTCTTC.

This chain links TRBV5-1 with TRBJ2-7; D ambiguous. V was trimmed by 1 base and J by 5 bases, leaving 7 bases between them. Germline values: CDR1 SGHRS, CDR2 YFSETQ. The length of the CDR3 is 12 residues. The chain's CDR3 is CASSLLTDEQYF. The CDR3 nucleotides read TGCGCCAGCAGCTTGCTTACGGACGAGCAGTACTTC.

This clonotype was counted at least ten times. CDR3 in DNA: TGTGCCAGCAGCTTAACTGGGACAGCTAATGAAAAACTGTTTTTT. Residues: CASSLTGTANEKLFF. This sequence joins TRBV7-2 and TRBJ1-4; 7 nucleotides agree with TRBD1. The CDR3 sequence is 15 residues long. CDR1 is SGHTA, CDR2 FQGNSA, per germline. After removal of 2 bases from V and 3 bases from J, the junction contained 3 bases not matched to a gene.

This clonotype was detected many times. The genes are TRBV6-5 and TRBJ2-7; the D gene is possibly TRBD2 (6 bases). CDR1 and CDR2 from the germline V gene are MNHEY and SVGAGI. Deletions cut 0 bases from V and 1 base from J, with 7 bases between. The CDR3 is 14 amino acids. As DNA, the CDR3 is TGTGCCAGCAGTTACTCGGGGACTTCCTACGAGCAGTACTTC. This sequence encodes CASSYSGTSYEQYF.

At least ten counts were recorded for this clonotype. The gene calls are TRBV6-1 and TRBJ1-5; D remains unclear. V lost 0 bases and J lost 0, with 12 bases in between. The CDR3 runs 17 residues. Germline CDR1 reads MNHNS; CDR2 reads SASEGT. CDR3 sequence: CASSEAWADFSNQPQHF. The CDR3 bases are TGTGCCAGCAGTGAAGCCTGGGCAGACTTTAGCAATCAGCCCCAGCATTTT.

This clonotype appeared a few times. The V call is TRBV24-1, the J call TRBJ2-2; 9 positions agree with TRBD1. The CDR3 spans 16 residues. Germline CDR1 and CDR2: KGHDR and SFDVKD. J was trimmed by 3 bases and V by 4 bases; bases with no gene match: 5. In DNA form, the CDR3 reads TGTGCCACCAGTGACACACAGGGGGCCGACACCGGGGAGCTGTTTTTT. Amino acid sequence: CATSDTQGADTGELFF.

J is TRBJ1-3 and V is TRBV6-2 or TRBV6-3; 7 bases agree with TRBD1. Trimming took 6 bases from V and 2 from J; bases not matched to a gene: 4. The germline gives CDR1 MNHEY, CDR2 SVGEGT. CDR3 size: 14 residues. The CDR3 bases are TGTGCCAGCAGCAAAGACAGGGCTGGAAACACCATATATTTT. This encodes CASSKDRAGNTIYF.

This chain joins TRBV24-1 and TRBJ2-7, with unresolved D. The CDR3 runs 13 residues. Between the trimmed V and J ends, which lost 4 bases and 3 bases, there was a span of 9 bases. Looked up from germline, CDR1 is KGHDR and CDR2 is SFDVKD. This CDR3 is CATSEAGFYEQYF. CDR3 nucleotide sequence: TGTGCCACCAGTGAAGCCGGGTTCTACGAGCAGTACTTC.

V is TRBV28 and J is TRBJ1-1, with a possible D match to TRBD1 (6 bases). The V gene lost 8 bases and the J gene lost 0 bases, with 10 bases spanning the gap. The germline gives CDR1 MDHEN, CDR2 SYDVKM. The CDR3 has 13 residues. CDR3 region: CASLQGMNTEAFF. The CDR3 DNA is TGTGCCAGCCTACAGGGCATGAACACTGAAGCTTTCTTT.

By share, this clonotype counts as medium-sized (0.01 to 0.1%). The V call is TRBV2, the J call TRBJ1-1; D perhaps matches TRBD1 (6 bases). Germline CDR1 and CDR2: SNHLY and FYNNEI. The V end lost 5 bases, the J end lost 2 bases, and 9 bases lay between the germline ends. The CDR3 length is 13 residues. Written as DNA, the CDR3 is TGTGCCAGCAGTTTCAGGGGTAACACTGAAGCTTTCTTT. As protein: CASSFRGNTEAFF.

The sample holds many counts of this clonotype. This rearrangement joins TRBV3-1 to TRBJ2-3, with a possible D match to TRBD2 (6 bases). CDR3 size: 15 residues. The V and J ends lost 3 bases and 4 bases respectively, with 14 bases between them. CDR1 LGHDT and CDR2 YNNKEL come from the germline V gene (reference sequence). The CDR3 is CASSHAGLGSDTQYF. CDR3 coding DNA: TGTGCCAGCAGCCATGCGGGATTAGGCTCAGATACGCAGTATTTT.

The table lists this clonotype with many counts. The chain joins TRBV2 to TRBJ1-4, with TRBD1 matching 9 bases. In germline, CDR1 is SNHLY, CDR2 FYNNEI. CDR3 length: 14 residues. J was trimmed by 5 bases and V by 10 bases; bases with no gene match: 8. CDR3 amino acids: CATDAGTGNEKLFF. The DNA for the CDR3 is TGTGCCACCGACGCCGGGACAGGGAATGAAAAACTGTTTTTT.

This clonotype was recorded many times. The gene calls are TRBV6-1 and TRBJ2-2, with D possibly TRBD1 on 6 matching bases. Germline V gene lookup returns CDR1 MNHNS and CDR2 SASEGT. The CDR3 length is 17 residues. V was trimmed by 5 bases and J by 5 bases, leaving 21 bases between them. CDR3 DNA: TGTGCCAGCAGTCCCCCTCGGACAGACTTTTTGACCGGGGAGCTGTTTTTT. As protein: CASSPPRTDFLTGELFF.

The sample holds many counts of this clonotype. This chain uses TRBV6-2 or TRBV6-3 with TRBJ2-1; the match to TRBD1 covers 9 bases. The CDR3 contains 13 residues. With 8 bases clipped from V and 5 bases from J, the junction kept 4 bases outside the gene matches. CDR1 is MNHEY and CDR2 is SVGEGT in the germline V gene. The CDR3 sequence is CASRGQGNNEQFF. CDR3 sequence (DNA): TGTGCCAGCCGGGGACAGGGAAACAATGAGCAGTTCTTC.

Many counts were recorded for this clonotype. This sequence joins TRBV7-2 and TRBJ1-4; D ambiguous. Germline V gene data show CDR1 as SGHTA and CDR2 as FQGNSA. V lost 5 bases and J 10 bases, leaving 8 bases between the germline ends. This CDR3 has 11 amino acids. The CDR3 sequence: CASSPGTKLFF. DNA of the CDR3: TGTGCCAGCAGCCCTGGCACAAAACTGTTTTTT.

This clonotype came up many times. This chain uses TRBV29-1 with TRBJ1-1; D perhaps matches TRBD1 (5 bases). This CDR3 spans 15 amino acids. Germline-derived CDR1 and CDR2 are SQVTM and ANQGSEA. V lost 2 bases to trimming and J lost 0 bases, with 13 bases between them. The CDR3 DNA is TGCAGCGTTGAAACTTTAATGACAGTGAACACTGAAGCTTTCTTT. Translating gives CSVETLMTVNTEAFF.

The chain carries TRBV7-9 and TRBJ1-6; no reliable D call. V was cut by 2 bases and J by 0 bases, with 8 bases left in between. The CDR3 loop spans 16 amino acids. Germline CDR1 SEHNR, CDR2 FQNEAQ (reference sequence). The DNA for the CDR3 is TGTGCCAGCAGCTTACCCAGCAGCTCCTATAATTCACCCCTCCACTTT. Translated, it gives CASSLPSSSYNSPLHF.

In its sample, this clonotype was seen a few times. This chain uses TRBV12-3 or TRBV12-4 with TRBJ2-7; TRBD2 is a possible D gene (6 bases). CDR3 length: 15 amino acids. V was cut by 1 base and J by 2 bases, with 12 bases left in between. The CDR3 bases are TGTGCCAGCAGTTTAGGCGGGACTCGGACCTACGAGCAGTACTTC. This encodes CASSLGGTRTYEQYF.

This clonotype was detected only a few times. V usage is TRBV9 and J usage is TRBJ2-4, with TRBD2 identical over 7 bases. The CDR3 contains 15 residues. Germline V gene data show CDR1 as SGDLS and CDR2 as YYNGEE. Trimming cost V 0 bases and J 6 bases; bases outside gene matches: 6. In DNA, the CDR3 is TGTGCCAGCAGCGTAGGATGGCGGGAGATAAACATTCAGTACTTC. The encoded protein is CASSVGWREINIQYF.

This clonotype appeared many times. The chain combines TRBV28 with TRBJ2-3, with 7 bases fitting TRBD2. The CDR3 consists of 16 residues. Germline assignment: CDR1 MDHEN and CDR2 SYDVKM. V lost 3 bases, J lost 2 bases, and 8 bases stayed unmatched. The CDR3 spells CASSLSGGSSTDTQYF. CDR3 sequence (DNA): TGTGCCAGCAGTTTGTCGGGCGGGAGCTCCACAGATACGCAGTATTTT. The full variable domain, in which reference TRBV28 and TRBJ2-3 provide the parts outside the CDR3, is DVKVTQSSRYLVKRTGEKVFLECVQDMDHENMFWYRQDPGLGLRLIYFSYDVKMKEKGDIPEGYSVSREKKERFSLILESASTNQTSMYLCASSLSGGSSTDTQYFGPGTRLTVL.

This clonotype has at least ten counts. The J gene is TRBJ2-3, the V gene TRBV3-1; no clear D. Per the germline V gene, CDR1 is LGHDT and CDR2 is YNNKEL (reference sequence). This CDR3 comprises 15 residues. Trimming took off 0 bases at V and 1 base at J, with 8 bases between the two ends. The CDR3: CASSQDWAGTDTQYF. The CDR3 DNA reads TGTGCCAGCAGCCAAGATTGGGCAGGCACAGATACGCAGTATTTT.

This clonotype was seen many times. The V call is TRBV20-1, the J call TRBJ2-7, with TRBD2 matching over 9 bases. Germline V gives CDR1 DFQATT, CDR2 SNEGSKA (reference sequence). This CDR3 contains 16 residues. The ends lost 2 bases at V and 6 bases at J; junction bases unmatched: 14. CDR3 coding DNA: TGCAGTGCTAGAAGCCCCCTTAGCGGGAGTTCATCCGAGCAGTACTTC. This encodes CSARSPLSGSSSEQYF.

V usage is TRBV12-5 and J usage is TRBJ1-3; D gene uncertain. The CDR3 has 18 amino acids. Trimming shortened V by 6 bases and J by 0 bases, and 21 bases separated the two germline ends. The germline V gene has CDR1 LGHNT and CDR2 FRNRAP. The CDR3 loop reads CASGHSLAARSSGNTIYF. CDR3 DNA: TGTGCTAGTGGCCACTCCCTAGCAGCACGGAGCTCTGGAAACACCATATATTTT.

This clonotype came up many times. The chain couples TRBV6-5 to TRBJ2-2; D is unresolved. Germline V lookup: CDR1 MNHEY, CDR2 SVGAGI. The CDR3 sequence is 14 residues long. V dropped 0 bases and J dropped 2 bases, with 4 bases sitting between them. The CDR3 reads CASSYSSNTGELFF. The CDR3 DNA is TGTGCCAGCAGTTACTCCTCAAACACCGGGGAGCTGTTTTTT.

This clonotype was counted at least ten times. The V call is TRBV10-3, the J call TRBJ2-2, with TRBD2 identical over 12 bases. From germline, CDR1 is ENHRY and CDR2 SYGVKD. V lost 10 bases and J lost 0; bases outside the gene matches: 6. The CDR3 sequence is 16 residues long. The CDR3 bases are TGTGCCACAACGGGACTAGCGGGTTCGAACACCGGGGAGCTGTTTTTT. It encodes CATTGLAGSNTGELFF.

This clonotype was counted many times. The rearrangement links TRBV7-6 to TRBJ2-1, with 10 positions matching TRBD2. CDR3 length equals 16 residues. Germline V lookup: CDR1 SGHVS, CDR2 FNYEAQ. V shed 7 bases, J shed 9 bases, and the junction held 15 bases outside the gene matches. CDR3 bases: TGTGCCAGCATTCAAATGCCTAGCGGGAGTAATGTTGAGCAGTTCTTC. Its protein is CASIQMPSGSNVEQFF.

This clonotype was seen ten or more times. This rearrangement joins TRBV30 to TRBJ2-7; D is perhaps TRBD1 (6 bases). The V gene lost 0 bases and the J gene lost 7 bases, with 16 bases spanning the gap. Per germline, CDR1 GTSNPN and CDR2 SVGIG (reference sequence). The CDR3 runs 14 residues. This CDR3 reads CAWSVGGAGWEQYF. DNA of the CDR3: TGTGCCTGGAGTGTTGGGGGCGCCGGTTGGGAGCAGTACTTC.